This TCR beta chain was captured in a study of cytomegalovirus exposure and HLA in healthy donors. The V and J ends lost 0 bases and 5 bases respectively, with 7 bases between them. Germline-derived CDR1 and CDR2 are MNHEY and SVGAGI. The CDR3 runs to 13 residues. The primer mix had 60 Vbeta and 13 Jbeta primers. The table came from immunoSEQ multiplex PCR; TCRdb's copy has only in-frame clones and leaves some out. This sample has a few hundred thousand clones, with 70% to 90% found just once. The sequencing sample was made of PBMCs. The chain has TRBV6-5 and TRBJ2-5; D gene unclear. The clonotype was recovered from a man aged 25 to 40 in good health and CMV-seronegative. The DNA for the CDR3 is TGTGCCAGCAGTTACTCCACGAGGGAGACCCAGTACTTC. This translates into CASSYSTRETQYF.